The rows below give T cell receptor beta chains drawn from one sample of a study of T cell responses to AZD1222 COVID-19 vaccine. Assay used: immunoSEQ multiplex PCR; TCRdb lists only in-frame clones, some missing. The table lists about 120,000 clones, 92% of them singletons. Specimen: peripheral blood, collected on day 0 of AZD1222 vaccination. All receptors derive from an adult in good health. Each CDR3 is given with its conserved first and last residue. Each record gives: clone size, V gene, D gene, J gene, CDR3 protein, CDR3 DNA. D genes are given only for firm matches. Only part of the rows carry a size: once, few, many, or a class if the clone is expanded.

.	TRBV18	.	TRBJ1-5	CASSPGPGQPQHF	TGTGCCAGCTCACCGGGACCGGGGCAGCCCCAGCATTTT
.	TRBV6-5	.	TRBJ2-5	CASESDVSQYF	TGTGCCAGCGAATCCGACGTATCCCAGTACTTC
once	TRBV11-1	.	TRBJ2-7	CASSFSGLYEQYF	TGTGCCAGCAGCTTTAGCGGCCTATACGAGCAGTACTTC
.	TRBV20-1	.	TRBJ2-5	CSASPPDKETQYF	TGCAGTGCTAGTCCTCCAGACAAAGAGACCCAGTACTTC
.	TRBV29-1	.	TRBJ1-4	CSVGRRDEKLFF	TGCAGCGTCGGGCGTCGGGATGAAAAACTGTTTTTT
.	TRBV6-1	TRBD1	TRBJ1-6	CASSESTGKNSPLHF	TGTGCCAGCAGTGAATCGACAGGGAAAAATTCACCCCTCCACTTT
few	TRBV15	.	TRBJ2-3	CATTQIGSTDTQYF	TGTGCCACCACCCAAATCGGGAGCACAGATACGCAGTATTTT
.	TRBV6-1	TRBD1	TRBJ1-1	CASSERKDRGYTEAFF	TGTGCCAGCAGTGAACGAAAGGACAGGGGGTACACTGAAGCTTTCTTT
.	TRBV27	.	TRBJ2-2	CASRLRQTGNTGELFF	TGTGCCAGCAGACTCCGCCAGACAGGGAACACCGGGGAGCTGTTTTTT
.	TRBV6-6	.	TRBJ1-6	CASSSGTSNSPLHF	TGTGCCAGCAGTTCTGGGACATCAAATTCACCCCTCCACTTT
.	TRBV11-2	.	TRBJ2-5	CASSHGETQYF	TGTGCCAGCAGCCATGGGGAGACCCAGTACTTC
.	TRBV28	.	TRBJ1-4	CASSLVGHATNEKLFF	TGTGCCAGCAGTTTGGTCGGGCACGCAACTAATGAAAAACTGTTTTTT
.	TRBV2	.	TRBJ1-1	CASRLDRYGEAFF	TGTGCCAGCCGTTTAGACAGGTACGGTGAAGCTTTCTTT
.	TRBV6-5	.	TRBJ1-2	CASSYSLGDYGYTF	TGTGCCAGCAGTTACTCGCTGGGGGACTATGGCTACACCTTC
.	TRBV6-2/TRBV6-3	.	TRBJ2-2	CASSYGTELFF	TGTGCCAGCAGTTACGGGACGGAGCTGTTTTTT
.	TRBV7-9	TRBD2	TRBJ2-7	CASSPPTSASSYEQYF	TGTGCCAGCAGCCCCCCGACTAGCGCTTCCTCCTACGAGCAGTACTTC
.	TRBV28	.	TRBJ2-3	CASSLERGGGSTDTQYF	TGTGCCAGCAGTCTCGAAAGGGGTGGGGGTAGCACAGATACGCAGTATTTT
.	TRBV5-4	.	TRBJ1-1	CASHSGTEAFF	TGTGCCTCTCATAGCGGCACTGAAGCTTTCTTT
.	TRBV7-3	.	TRBJ1-6	CASSLQGLDSPLHF	TGTGCCAGCAGCTTACAGGGCTTAGACTCACCCCTCCACTTT
once	TRBV7-9	.	TRBJ1-1	CASSSRAGDTEAFF	TGTGCCAGCAGCTCGAGGGCTGGGGACACTGAAGCTTTCTTT
.	TRBV9	TRBD2	TRBJ2-1	CASSETGTRTYNEQFF	TGTGCCAGCAGCGAAACCGGGACTAGGACCTACAATGAGCAGTTCTTC
.	TRBV7-9	TRBD1	TRBJ1-1	CASSLGWDRVTEAFF	TGTGCCAGCAGCTTAGGGTGGGACAGGGTTACTGAAGCTTTCTTT
.	TRBV28	.	TRBJ1-5	CASSLRIRGNQPQHF	TGTGCCAGCAGTTTAAGGATCAGGGGCAATCAGCCCCAGCATTTT
.	TRBV6-5	TRBD1	TRBJ1-5	CASTRQGAQPQHF	TGTGCCAGCACCAGACAGGGCGCGCAGCCCCAGCATTTT
.	TRBV19	TRBD2	TRBJ2-4	CASSIRLAGGLAKNIQYF	TGTGCCAGTAGTATAAGACTAGCGGGGGGGTTAGCCAAAAACATTCAGTACTTC